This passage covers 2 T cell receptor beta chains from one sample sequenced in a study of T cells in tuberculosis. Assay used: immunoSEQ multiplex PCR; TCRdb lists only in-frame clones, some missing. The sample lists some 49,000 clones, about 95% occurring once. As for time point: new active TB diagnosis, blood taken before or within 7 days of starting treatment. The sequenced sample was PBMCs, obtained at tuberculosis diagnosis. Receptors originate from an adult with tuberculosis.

The CDR3, as DNA: TGTGCCAGCAGGAAAACAGGGTCCTATGGCTACACCTTC. Protein sequence: CASRKTGSYGYTF. J is TRBJ1-2 and V is TRBV27, with a tentative D call TRBD1 (6 bases). CDR1 and CDR2 from the germline V gene are MNHEY and SMNVEV (reference sequence). V shed 6 bases and J shed 4 bases, with 12 bases lying between them. CDR3 length equals 13 residues.

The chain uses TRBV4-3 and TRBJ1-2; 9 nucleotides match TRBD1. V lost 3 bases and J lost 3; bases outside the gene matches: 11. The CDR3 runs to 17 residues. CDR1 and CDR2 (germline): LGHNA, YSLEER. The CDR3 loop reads CASSHPPGQGPYYGYTF. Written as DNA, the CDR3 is TGCGCCAGCAGCCACCCACCGGGACAGGGTCCCTACTATGGCTACACCTTC.